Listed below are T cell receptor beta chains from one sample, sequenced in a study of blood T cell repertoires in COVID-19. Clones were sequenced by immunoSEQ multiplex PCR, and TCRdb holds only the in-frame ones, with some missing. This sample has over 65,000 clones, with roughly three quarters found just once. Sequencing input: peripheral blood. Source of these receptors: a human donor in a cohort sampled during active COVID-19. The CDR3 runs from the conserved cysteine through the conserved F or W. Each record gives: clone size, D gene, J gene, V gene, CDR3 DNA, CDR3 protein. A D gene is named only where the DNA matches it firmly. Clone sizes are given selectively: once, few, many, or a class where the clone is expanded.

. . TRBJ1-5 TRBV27 TGTGCCAGCAGTTTAAGGGGCGCGGGGGTCCAGCCCCAGCATTTT CASSLRGAGVQPQHF
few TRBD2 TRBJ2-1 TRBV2 TGTGCCAGCAGGGGGACTAGCGGGAGCGATGAGCAGTTCTTC CASRGTSGSDEQFF
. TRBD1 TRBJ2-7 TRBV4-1 TGCGCCAGCAGCCTCCCTCCGGGACAGGGGAACTACGAGCAGTACTTC CASSLPPGQGNYEQYF
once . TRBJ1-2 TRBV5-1 TGCGCCAGCAGCTTGTTCCAAGGAACAGGCCAAGGCTACACCTTC CASSLFQGTGQGYTF
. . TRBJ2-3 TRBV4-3 TGCGCCAGCAGCCAAGAAGGCGGAACGGATACGCAGTATTTT CASSQEGGTDTQYF
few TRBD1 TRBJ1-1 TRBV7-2 TGTGCCAGCAGCTCGACAGGGGGCGTAACTGAAGCTTTCTTT CASSSTGGVTEAFF
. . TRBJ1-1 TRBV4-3 TGCGCCAGCAGCCAAGATCGGGGGGACACTGAAGCTTTCTTT CASSQDRGDTEAFF
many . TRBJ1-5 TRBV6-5 TGTGCCAGCAGTTACTCAGCCCTTGGCAATCAGCCCCAGCATTTT CASSYSALGNQPQHF
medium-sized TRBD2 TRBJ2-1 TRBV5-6 TGTGCCAGCAGCTTCGGGACTAGCGGGGTCGAGCAGTTCTTC CASSFGTSGVEQFF
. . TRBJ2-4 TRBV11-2 TGTGCCAGCAGCTTAGGACAGCTAGATTCTCTAGCCAAAAACATTCAGTACTTC CASSLGQLDSLAKNIQYF
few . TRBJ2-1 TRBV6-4 TGTGCCAGCAGTGATCTGGGAGGATCCAGTGAGCAGTTCTTC CASSDLGGSSEQFF
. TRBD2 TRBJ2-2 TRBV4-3 TGCGCCAGCAGCCAGGTTCCTAGCGGTTACAACACCGGGGAGCTGTTTTTT CASSQVPSGYNTGELFF
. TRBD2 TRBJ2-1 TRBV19 TGTGCCAGTACCACCCCACTTGGGAGGGGCCGGAGCAATGAGCAGTTCTTC CASTTPLGRGRSNEQFF
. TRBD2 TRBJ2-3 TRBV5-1 TGCGCCAGCAGCTTAGCGGGAGGGGGCACAGATACGCAGTATTTT CASSLAGGGTDTQYF
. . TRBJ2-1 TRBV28 TGTGCCAGCAGTTTAGGGGGCCCGCTAGCGGACACTATAGGAGGATCCTACAATGAGCAGTTCTTC CASSLGGPLADTIGGSYNEQFF
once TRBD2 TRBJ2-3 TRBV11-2 TGTGCCAGCAGCCCCGGGGGGACGCAGTATTTT CASSPGGTQYF
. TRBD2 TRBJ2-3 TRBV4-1 TGCGCCAGCAGCCCGCGAGGGGCCAGCGGGAACACAGATACGCAGTATTTT CASSPRGASGNTDTQYF
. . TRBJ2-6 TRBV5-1 TGCGCCAGCAGCTTGGCCACCAGCTCTGGGGCCAACGTCCTGACTTTC CASSLATSSGANVLTF
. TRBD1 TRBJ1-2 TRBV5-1 TGCGCCAGCAGCTTGGTGGCAGGGGGCTATGGCTACACCTTC CASSLVAGGYGYTF
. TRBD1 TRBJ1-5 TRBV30 TGTGCCTGGGGGACAGGATCCAATCAGCCCCAGCATTTT CAWGTGSNQPQHF
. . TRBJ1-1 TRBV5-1 TGCGCCAGCAGCTTGACAGGCTGGAACACTGAAGCTTTCTTT CASSLTGWNTEAFF
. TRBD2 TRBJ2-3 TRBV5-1 TGCGCCAGCAGTTCACTAGCGGGGGATACGCAGTATTTT CASSSLAGDTQYF
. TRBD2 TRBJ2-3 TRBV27 TGTGCCAGCAGCCCACTCCTAGCGGGAGGGTTAAGCACAGATACGCAGTATTTT CASSPLLAGGLSTDTQYF
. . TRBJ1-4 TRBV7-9 TGTGCCAGCAGCTTTTTACGGGACACAAATGAAAAACTGTTTTTT CASSFLRDTNEKLFF
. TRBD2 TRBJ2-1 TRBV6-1 TGTGCCAGCAGTGCCAGGACTAGCGGGACATACAATGAGCAGTTCTTC CASSARTSGTYNEQFF
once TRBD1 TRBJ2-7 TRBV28 TGTGCCAGCAGCCCCGGGACAGGGGTCCACGAGCAGTACTTC CASSPGTGVHEQYF
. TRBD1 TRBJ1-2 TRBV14 TGTGCCAGCAGCTCCTATTCGACAGGGGGCTATGGCTACACCTTC CASSSYSTGGYGYTF
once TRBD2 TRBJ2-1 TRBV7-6 TGTGCCAGCAGCTCCACGACTAGCGGGATAGATGAGCAGTTCTTC CASSSTTSGIDEQFF
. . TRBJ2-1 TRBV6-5 TGTGCCAGCAGCCCCTTGGGAGGATCCTACAATGAGCAGTTCTTC CASSPLGGSYNEQFF
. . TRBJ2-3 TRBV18 TGTGCCAGCTCACCACGACAGGCCACAGATACGCAGTATTTT CASSPRQATDTQYF
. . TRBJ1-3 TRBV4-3 TGCGCCAGCAGCCAAGATTCAGGGAAAGGAAACACCATATATTTT CASSQDSGKGNTIYF
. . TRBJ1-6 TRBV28 TGTGCCAGCAAAGAGGGTGCCGATAATTCACCCCTCCACTTT CASKEGADNSPLHF
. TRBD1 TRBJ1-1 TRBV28 TGTGCCAGCAGGGGAAACAGGGGGAACACTGAAGCTTTCTTT CASRGNRGNTEAFF
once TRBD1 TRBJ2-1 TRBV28 TGTGCCAGCAGACCTTCCCCGGGACAGGGGCGAGTTGAGCAGTTCTTC CASRPSPGQGRVEQFF
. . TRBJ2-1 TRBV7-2 TGTGCCAGCAGCTTAATTTATGGTAGTTACAATGAGCAGTTCTTC CASSLIYGSYNEQFF
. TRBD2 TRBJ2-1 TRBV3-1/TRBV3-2 TGTGCCAGCAGCCAAGCCAGCGGGATCTACAATGAGCAGTTCTTC CASSQASGIYNEQFF
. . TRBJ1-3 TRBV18 TGTGCCAGCTCACTCCGGGTCCTTTCTACTGGAAACACCATATATTTT CASSLRVLSTGNTIYF
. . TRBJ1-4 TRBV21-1 TGTGCCAGCAGCAAGACAGGACTCCCAACTAATGAAAAACTGTTTTTT CASSKTGLPTNEKLFF
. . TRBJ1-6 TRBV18 TGTGCCAGCTCACCAATAGGGAGGGATTCACCCCTCCACTTT CASSPIGRDSPLHF
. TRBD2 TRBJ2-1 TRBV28 TGTGCCAGCAGCCCTACTAGCGGATCTTACAATGAGCAGTTCTTC CASSPTSGSYNEQFF
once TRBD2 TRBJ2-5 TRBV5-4 TGTGCCAGCAGCTTAACTAGCGGGAGGGCTCAACAGACCCAGTACTTC CASSLTSGRAQQTQYF
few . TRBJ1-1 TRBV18 TGTGCCAGCTCCCCGCGGGATTTGGAGGAAACTGAAGCTTTCTTT CASSPRDLEETEAFF
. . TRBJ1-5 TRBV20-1 TGCAGTGCTAGTAGACAGGACGCCGCGGGGCCCCAGCATTTT CSASRQDAAGPQHF
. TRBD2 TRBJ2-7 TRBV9 TGTGCCAGCAGCGTAGATCCTAGCGGGAGCTACGAGCAGTACTTC CASSVDPSGSYEQYF